The subject of this entry is one TCR beta chain. This entry is derived from a study of CD8 T cells in Susac syndrome. Random hexamers were used to reverse transcribe the RNA input (roughly 0.5 to 1 ug). From the immunoSEQ multiplex PCR reads, TCRdb called clonotypes with MiXCR, one entry per CDR3 protein. Among 150,000 to 200,000 distinct CDR3 sequences listed, about 91% were seen once. Germline V gives CDR1 LNHNV, CDR2 YYDKDF (reference sequence). The CDR3 length is 15 residues. Trimming took 2 bases from V and 4 from J, leaving 14 bases between them. The V call is TRBV15, the J call TRBJ2-5; D is possibly TRBD1 (5 bases). The sample taken for sequencing was CD4+ T cells from PBMCs. The clonotype comes from a human donor with Susac syndrome. The DNA of the CDR3 is TGTGCCACCAGCAGATTGTTAGGGGTTGGAGAGACCCAGTACTTC. Encoded protein: CATSRLLGVGETQYF. The variable domain in full, with the rest retrieved from reference TRBV15 and TRBJ2-5, is DAMVIQNPRYQVTQFGKPVTLSCSQTLNHNVMYWYQQKSSQAPKLLFHYYDKDFNNEADTPDNFQSRRPNTSFCFLDIRSPGLGDTAMYLCATSRLLGVGETQYFGPGTRLLVL.